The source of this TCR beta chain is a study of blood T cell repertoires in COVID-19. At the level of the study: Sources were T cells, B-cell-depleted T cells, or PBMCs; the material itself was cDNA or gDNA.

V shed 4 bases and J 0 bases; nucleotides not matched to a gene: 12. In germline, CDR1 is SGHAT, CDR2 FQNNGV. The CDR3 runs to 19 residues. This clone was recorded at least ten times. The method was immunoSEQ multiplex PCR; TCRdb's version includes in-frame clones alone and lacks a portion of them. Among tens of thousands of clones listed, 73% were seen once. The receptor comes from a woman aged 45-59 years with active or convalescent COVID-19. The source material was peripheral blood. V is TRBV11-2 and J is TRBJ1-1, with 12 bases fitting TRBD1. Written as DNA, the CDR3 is TGTGCCAGCAGCTCCCAATATCGGGACAGGGGGCCGCTGAACACTGAAGCTTTCTTT. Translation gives CASSSQYRDRGPLNTEAFF.